The clone carrying this TCR beta chain showed up just a few times. Its antigen is currently unknown. Each sample had at least 7 million PBMCs isolated. At least 5.5 micrograms of total RNA were extracted per sample. The ends were cut back, 1 base at V and 3 bases at J, with 9 bases in the middle. The germline CDR1 and CDR2 sequences are SGHTA and FQGTGA. This CDR3 has 14 residues. This sample was taken from a study of blood T cells in healthy people across ages. General observations from the study: Measured against age, TCR beta diversity per million T cells decreased in a roughly linear manner.

PCR was performed a second time for about 7 to 11 cycles using a sample-barcoded 5' primer and a J-beta primer mix. TCRdb used MiXCR to reprocess the 5' RACE reads, holding one entry per CDR3 protein. The sample yields some 1.8 million distinct CDR3 sequences, approximately 39% seen once. The chain links TRBV7-3 to TRBJ2-5; possibly TRBD1 for D (6 bases). The receptor comes from a human donor in good health. The sequencing sample was made of blood. DNA for the CDR3: TGTGCCAGCAGCTTAAAAGCAGGGGAAGAGACCCAGTACTTC. Its protein is CASSLKAGEETQYF.